The 23 T cell receptor beta chains in this list originate from one sample, sequenced in a study of T cell repertoires in cytomegalovirus infection. Antigens for these TCRs are unknown. TCRdb redid the calling of the reads with MiXCR, one entry per CDR3 protein. Among around 900,000 distinct CDR3 sequences listed, approximately 30% were seen once. The sample was cultured CD8+ T cells from PBMCs, taken from culture after CMV antigen stimulation. These receptors were taken from a human donor in good health (CMV status not recorded). Some clones in this sample may be carry-over from other donors' samples.

The gene calls are TRBV12-3 or TRBV12-4 and TRBJ1-2; D not certain. CDR3 length equals 13 residues. The ends were cut back, 6 bases at V and 5 bases at J, with 13 bases in the middle. CDR3 sequence reads: CASRSDEEYGYTF. For the CDR3, the DNA is TGTGCCAGCAGGTCGGATGAGGAGTATGGCTACACCTTC.

This clonotype was seen ten or more times. V is TRBV7-9 and J is TRBJ2-1, with 8 bases aligning to TRBD1. Germline V lookup: CDR1 SEHNR, CDR2 FQNEAQ (reference sequence). The trim removed 2 bases at V and 7 bases at J, leaving 4 bases unmatched. The CDR3 has 14 amino acids. Here the CDR3 DNA reads TGTGCCAGCAGCTTATCAGGGGGCCGGAATGAGCAGTTCTTC. Translation gives CASSLSGGRNEQFF. The full variable domain, its missing parts supplied by reference TRBV7-9 and TRBJ2-1, is DTGVSQNPRHKITKRGQNVTFRCDPISEHNRLYWYRQTLGQGPEFLTYFQNEAQLEKSRLLSDRFSAERPKGSFSTLEIQRTEQGDSAMYLCASSLSGGRNEQFFGPGTRLTVL.

This clonotype was seen ten or more times. This chain joins TRBV7-8 and TRBJ2-2; D possibly matches TRBD1 or TRBD2 (5 bases each). V lost 5 bases to trimming and J lost 5 bases, with 18 bases between them. The CDR3 totals 16 residues. Per germline, CDR1 SGHVS and CDR2 FQNEAQ. The CDR3 protein is CASSTGASSLTGELFF. CDR3 DNA sequence: TGTGCCAGCAGCACCGGGGCGTCAAGTTTAACCGGGGAGCTGTTTTTT. The full variable domain, with the rest looked up from reference TRBV7-8 and TRBJ2-2, is GAGVSQSPRYKVAKRGQDVALRCDPISGHVSLFWYQQALGQGPEFLTYFQNEAQLDKSGLPSDRFFAERPEGSVSTLKIQRTQQEDSAVYLCASSTGASSLTGELFFGEGSRLTVL.

The chain employs TRBV5-1 and TRBJ1-2, with 10 positions matching TRBD1. Germline-derived CDR1 and CDR2 are SGHRS and YFSETQ. The CDR3 covers 16 residues. The J segment lost 3 bases and the V segment lost 4 bases, leaving 9 bases of the junction unmatched. For the CDR3, the DNA is TGCGCCAGCAGCCGTGGACAGGGGGTAAATTACTATGGCTACACCTTC. This encodes CASSRGQGVNYYGYTF.

This clonotype occurred a few times. This chain links TRBV19 with TRBJ2-3; 10 nucleotides align to TRBD2. V lost 6 bases to trimming and J lost 1 base; unmatched junction nucleotides: 7. The CDR3 runs to 16 residues. CDR1 and CDR2 from the germline V gene are LNHDA and SQIVND (reference sequence). The CDR3, as DNA: TGTGCCAGTAGGCCGAGCGGGGGGGCCGGCACAGATACGCAGTATTTT. This codes for CASRPSGGAGTDTQYF.

The chain employs TRBV29-1 and TRBJ1-2; 9 bases are a match to TRBD1. Losses at the gene ends were 3 bases for V and 5 bases for J; bases not matched to a gene: 7. In germline, CDR1 is SQVTM, CDR2 ANQGSEA. CDR3 length: 14 amino acids. This chain's CDR3 is CSVEGTGRAYGYTF. CDR3 nucleotides: TGCAGCGTTGAGGGGACAGGGAGAGCTTATGGCTACACCTTC.

J is TRBJ1-4 and V is TRBV7-6; TRBD1 might be the D (5 bases). The germline V and J ends were trimmed by 5 bases and 7 bases, with 17 bases remaining between them. The CDR3 has 15 residues. Germline CDR1 reads SGHVS; CDR2 reads FNYEAQ. The CDR3 loop is CASSPTGNRGEKLFF. In nucleotides, the CDR3 is TGTGCCAGCAGCCCCACAGGAAATAGAGGTGAAAAACTGTTTTTT.

This chain connects TRBV4-1 to TRBJ2-1, with 11 nucleotides matching TRBD2. The J segment lost 3 bases and the V segment lost 0 bases, leaving 16 bases of the junction unmatched. CDR3 length: 21 residues. Germline assignment: CDR1 MGHRA and CDR2 YSYEKL. The CDR3 here is CASSQDTSSGGPPPYYNEQFF. DNA for the CDR3: TGCGCCAGCAGCCAAGATACATCTAGCGGGGGGCCCCCTCCCTACTACAATGAGCAGTTCTTC.

This clonotype appeared many times. The chain has TRBV7-8 and TRBJ1-4, with D possibly matching TRBD1 (5 bases). This CDR3 comprises 16 residues. Trimming removed 1 base from V and 0 bases from J, with 9 bases in between. Germline CDR1 SGHVS, CDR2 FQNEAQ. In DNA form, the CDR3 reads TGTGCCAGCAGCTTAGGTTACAGGTCAACTAATGAAAAACTGTTTTTT. Translation gives CASSLGYRSTNEKLFF.

Comments on this clonotype: At one end, the junction sequence differs from germline, possibly due to a read error. This sequence joins TRBV6-5 and TRBJ2-7; D is uncertain. Looked up from germline, CDR1 is MNHEY and CDR2 is SVGAGI. The CDR3 consists of 15 residues. The DNA for the CDR3 is TGTGCCAGCACCCACGGTCCTGGCCCTTCCTACCAGCAGTACTTC. It encodes CASTHGPGPSYQQYF.

The sample holds many counts of this clonotype. The chain employs TRBV7-2 and TRBJ2-7, with a tentative D call TRBD2 (5 bases). V was pared by 4 bases and J by 1 base, with 17 bases between. Germline CDR1 is SGHTA and CDR2 is FQGNSA. The CDR3 totals 16 residues. In DNA form, the CDR3 reads TGTGCCAGCAGCTCCGACGGAGACGAGGGATCCTACGAGCAGTACGTC. This sequence encodes CASSSDGDEGSYEQYV.

The rearrangement joins TRBV27 to TRBJ2-4, with D maybe TRBD2 (5 bases). Germline V CDR1 and CDR2: MNHEY, SMNVEV (reference sequence). This CDR3 comprises 15 residues. V dropped 6 bases and J dropped 0 bases, with 12 bases sitting between them. CDR3 sequence (DNA): TGTGCCAGCAGCCCCCCGGGGTTAGCCAAAAACATTCAGTACTTC. Protein product: CASSPPGLAKNIQYF.

The genes are TRBV4-1 and TRBJ2-1; no definite D call. CDR1 is MGHRA and CDR2 is YSYEKL in the germline V gene. Between the trimmed V and J ends, which lost 6 bases and 4 bases, there was a span of 13 bases. The CDR3 totals 14 residues. CDR3 region: CASSQKGKYNEQFF. CDR3 sequence (DNA): TGCGCCAGCAGTCAAAAAGGGAAGTACAATGAGCAGTTCTTC.

The sample holds a few counts of this clonotype. The genes are TRBV6-2 or TRBV6-3 and TRBJ2-7; D may be TRBD2 (6 bases). Trimming pared 6 bases from V and 3 bases from J, leaving 18 bases between. This CDR3 contains 15 residues. The germline V gene has CDR1 MNHEY and CDR2 SVGEGT. The CDR3 sequence: CASSPRKGAGYEQYV. Written as DNA, the CDR3 is TGTGCCAGCAGCCCCCGGAAGGGAGCGGGCTACGAGCAGTACGTC.

This chain uses TRBV7-9 with TRBJ1-4; D is possibly TRBD1 (6 bases). V lost 4 bases and J lost 13, with 19 bases in between. Germline V gives CDR1 SEHNR, CDR2 FQNEAQ (reference sequence). This CDR3 region has 14 residues. The CDR3 reads CASSSGQLPYLLFF. The DNA of the CDR3 is TGTGCCAGCAGCTCCGGACAGCTACCCTATTTACTGTTTTTT. Combining the CDR3 with reference TRBV7-9 and TRBJ1-4 gives the whole variable domain DTGVSQNPRHKITKRGQNVTFRCDPISEHNRLYWYRQTLGQGPEFLTYFQNEAQLEKSRLLSDRFSAERPKGSFSTLEIQRTEQGDSAMYLCASSSGQLPYLLFFGSGTQLSVL.

J is TRBJ2-7 and V is TRBV7-9, with 8 bases aligning to TRBD2. This CDR3 comprises 13 residues. V gave up 5 bases and J gave up 4 bases; unmatched junction bases: 4. CDR1 and CDR2 from the germline V gene are SEHNR and FQNEAQ (reference sequence). CDR3 nucleotide sequence: TGTGCCAGCAGCCACGGCGGGGGGTACGAGCAGTACGTC. It encodes CASSHGGGYEQYV.

The V gene is TRBV6-5, the J gene TRBJ1-2; TRBD1 agrees at 10 bases. The germline V gene has CDR1 MNHEY and CDR2 SVGAGI. CDR3 size: 15 residues. The trim removed 0 bases at V and 4 bases at J, leaving 2 bases unmatched. The DNA for the CDR3 is TGTGCCAGCAGTTACTCGACAGGGGGCCTCTATGGCTACACCTTC. Translated, it gives CASSYSTGGLYGYTF.

This rearrangement joins TRBV7-9 to TRBJ2-3, with 9 bases that match TRBD1. The CDR3 extends over 15 amino acids. The junction had 11 bases not matched to a gene; V was cut back by 8 bases and J by 5 bases. Germline assignment: CDR1 SEHNR and CDR2 FQNEAQ (reference sequence). The CDR3 reads CASHKGDRVRDTQYF. The CDR3 DNA sequence: TGTGCCAGCCATAAGGGGGACAGGGTGAGAGATACGCAGTATTTT. The full variable domain, its missing parts supplied by reference TRBV7-9 and TRBJ2-3, is DTGVSQNPRHKITKRGQNVTFRCDPISEHNRLYWYRQTLGQGPEFLTYFQNEAQLEKSRLLSDRFSAERPKGSFSTLEIQRTEQGDSAMYLCASHKGDRVRDTQYFGPGTRLTVL.

This clonotype was picked up a small number of times. V and J are TRBV4-1 and TRBJ1-2; no reliable D call. V lost 1 base, J lost 4 bases, and 13 bases lay in between. Looked up from germline, CDR1 is MGHRA and CDR2 is YSYEKL. The CDR3 is made up of 15 amino acids. CDR3 coding DNA: TGCGCCAGCAGCCAAGGGCTTCAGGTCGGCTATGGCTACACCTTC. Its translation: CASSQGLQVGYGYTF.

This clonotype has just a few counts. V and J are TRBV11-3 and TRBJ2-3, with TRBD2 as a possible D gene (6 bases). Germline loops: CDR1 SGHNT, CDR2 YENEEA. This CDR3 is 16 amino acids long. The V and J ends lost 5 bases and 1 base respectively, with 16 bases between them. CDR3 nucleotide sequence: TGTGCCAGCAGCCCCGGGGGTTCCCGCCGCACAGATACGCAGTATTTT. Residues: CASSPGGSRRTDTQYF.

This chain links TRBV11-3 with TRBJ1-3, with D possibly matching TRBD1 (5 bases). The CDR3 has 15 residues. CDR1 is SGHNT, CDR2 YENEEA, per germline. The germline V and J ends were trimmed by 2 bases and 2 bases, with 10 bases remaining between them. Here the CDR3 reads CASSLSTGPGNTIYF. CDR3 coding DNA: TGTGCCAGCAGCTTAAGTACAGGACCTGGAAACACCATATATTTT.

This clonotype was counted only a few times. This chain connects TRBV6-2 or TRBV6-3 to TRBJ2-1; D call uncertain. V lost 0 bases, J lost 6 bases, and 15 bases lay in between. CDR1 is MNHEY, CDR2 SVGEGT, per germline. This CDR3 has 16 residues. CDR3 sequence reads: CASSYSTGRKGNEQFF. CDR3 nucleotide sequence: TGTGCCAGCAGTTACTCGACGGGCCGAAAAGGCAATGAGCAGTTCTTC.

This clonotype has only a few counts. The chain links TRBV29-1 to TRBJ2-7; TRBD1 is a possible D gene (6 bases). Germline assignment: CDR1 SQVTM and CDR2 ANQGSEA. The CDR3 covers 13 residues. The ends were cut back, 4 bases at V and 3 bases at J, with 13 bases in the middle. CDR3 nucleotides: TGCAGCGTTGTGGACAGCCTTCTCTACGAGCAGTACTTC. It is translated as CSVVDSLLYEQYF.